These 20 T cell receptor beta chains came from one sample sequenced in a study of blood T cell repertoires in COVID-19. Method: immunoSEQ multiplex PCR; TCRdb's copy keeps in-frame clones and lacks some. The sample includes around 230,000 clones, over 70% seen only once; the top ten take about 8.9%. Input material: peripheral blood. All receptors derive from a woman aged 45-59 years with acute or convalescent COVID-19.

The J gene is TRBJ2-2, the V gene TRBV5-8; perhaps TRBD1 as D (6 bases). The CDR3 is made up of 16 amino acids. Germline CDR1 is SGHTS and CDR2 is YDEGEE. V lost 4 bases and J lost 1, with 14 bases in between. CDR3: CASSPTGSRNTGELFF. DNA of the CDR3: TGTGCCAGCAGCCCGACAGGTTCGCGGAACACCGGGGAGCTGTTTTTT.

The chain joins TRBV28 to TRBJ1-2, with TRBD1 as a possible D gene (5 bases). In germline, CDR1 is MDHEN, CDR2 SYDVKM. The CDR3 is made up of 14 amino acids. V lost 8 bases, J lost 2 bases, and 15 bases lay in between. The CDR3 here is CASQTSQGNYGYTF. The CDR3 nucleotides read TGTGCCAGCCAGACTTCCCAGGGCAACTATGGCTACACCTTC.

This clone showed up just a few times. The chain employs TRBV6-1 and TRBJ1-4, with 9 positions matching TRBD1. The V segment lost 2 bases and the J segment 3 bases; nucleotides outside the gene matches: 7. CDR3 length: 17 residues. CDR1 is MNHNS, CDR2 SASEGT, per germline. In DNA, the CDR3 is TGTGCCAGCAGTGAACCTACAGGGGGCAGGGCTAATGAAAAACTGTTTTTT. This encodes CASSEPTGGRANEKLFF.

This chain connects TRBV5-6 to TRBJ2-7, with TRBD1 matching over 9 bases. After removal of 4 bases from V and 2 bases from J, the junction contained 4 bases not matched to a gene. From germline, CDR1 is SGHDT and CDR2 YYEEEE. The CDR3 has 14 amino acids. The CDR3 nucleotides are TGTGCCAGCAGCCTGAGGACAGGGGCCTACGAGCAGTACTTC. Translation: CASSLRTGAYEQYF. Full variable domain (rest looked up from reference TRBV5-6 and TRBJ2-7): DAGVTQSPTHLIKTRGQQVTLRCSPKSGHDTVSWYQQALGQGPQFIFQYYEEEERQRGNFPDRFSGHQFPNYSSELNVNALLLGDSALYLCASSLRTGAYEQYFGPGTRLTVT.

This chain uses TRBV15 with TRBJ2-7, with a tentative D call TRBD1 (5 bases). Germline CDR1 LNHNV, CDR2 YYDKDF (reference sequence). V lost 5 bases, J lost 6 bases, and 14 bases lay in between. CDR3 length: 13 residues. The CDR3 here is CATSSHRSGEQYF. Written as DNA, the CDR3 is TGTGCCACCAGCTCGCACAGGTCAGGCGAGCAGTACTTC.

CDR3 bases: TGTGCCAGCAGCTCGGGACTAGCGGTTTACGAGCAGTACTTC. As protein: CASSSGLAVYEQYF. V is TRBV11-2 and J is TRBJ2-7; 11 nucleotides match TRBD2. J was trimmed by 4 bases and V by 4 bases; bases with no gene match: 3. Per the germline V gene, CDR1 is SGHAT and CDR2 is FQNNGV. CDR3 size: 14 residues.

The genes are TRBV15 and TRBJ1-1; 11 bases map to TRBD1. The germline V gene encodes CDR1 LNHNV and CDR2 YYDKDF (reference sequence). V gave up 0 bases and J gave up 2 bases; unmatched junction bases: 5. The CDR3 covers 17 residues. Written as DNA, the CDR3 is TGTGCCACCAGCAGAGAAAGGCGGACAGGGGGCAACACTGAAGCTTTCTTT. This sequence encodes CATSRERRTGGNTEAFF.

V usage is TRBV20-1 and J usage is TRBJ1-5; no firm D call. CDR1 and CDR2 (germline): DFQATT, SNEGSKA (reference sequence). The length of the CDR3 is 13 residues. The ends were cut back, 3 bases at V and 9 bases at J, with 15 bases in the middle. CDR3 sequence reads: CSASGGLERPQHF. DNA of the CDR3: TGCAGTGCTAGTGGCGGGCTGGAGCGGCCCCAGCATTTT.

This rearrangement joins TRBV14 to TRBJ2-1, with 8 bases that match TRBD2. Per the germline V gene, CDR1 is SGHDN and CDR2 is FVKESK. The V and J ends lost 4 bases and 0 bases, in that order; junction bases with no gene match: 14. This CDR3 spans 19 amino acids. Written as DNA, the CDR3 is TGTGCCAGCAGCCGGAAGCCGATAGTAGCGGGAAGCTCCTACAATGAGCAGTTCTTC. Translated, it gives CASSRKPIVAGSSYNEQFF.

The gene calls are TRBV7-9 and TRBJ2-2; 9 positions agree with TRBD1. V lost 4 bases to trimming and J lost 3 bases; unmatched junction nucleotides: 6. CDR3 length: 16 residues. Germline CDR1 is SEHNR and CDR2 is FQNEAQ (reference sequence). CDR3 in DNA: TGTGCCAGCAGCTCCACCGGGACAGGGCACACCGGGGAGCTGTTTTTT. Protein: CASSSTGTGHTGELFF.

The chain is built from TRBV5-5 and TRBJ2-7; TRBD1 agrees at 9 bases. The CDR3 runs 16 residues. Trimming took 2 bases from V and 0 from J; bases not matched to a gene: 6. Germline lookup yields CDR1 SGHKS and CDR2 YYEKEE (reference sequence). CDR3 protein: CASSFSGTGSSYEQYF. The CDR3 DNA is TGTGCCAGCAGCTTTTCCGGGACAGGGAGCTCCTACGAGCAGTACTTC. Variable domain in full (rest from reference TRBV5-5 and TRBJ2-7): DAGVTQSPTHLIKTRGQQVTLRCSPISGHKSVSWYQQVLGQGPQFIFQYYEKEERGRGNFPDRFSARQFPNYSSELNVNALLLGDSALYLCASSFSGTGSSYEQYFGPGTRLTVT.

In DNA, the CDR3 is TGTGCCAGCAGCGTAGCTGGTCTAGCAATTGTCGATAGGAGCAATGAGCAGTTCTTC. Translated: CASSVAGLAIVDRSNEQFF. The chain employs TRBV9 and TRBJ2-1; D may be TRBD2 (5 bases). The V end was cut by 0 bases, the J end by 6 bases, with 25 bases between. Germline V gene data show CDR1 as SGDLS and CDR2 as YYNGEE. CDR3 length: 19 amino acids.

The genes are TRBV6-5 and TRBJ1-5; possibly TRBD1 for D (5 bases). Germline values: CDR1 MNHEY, CDR2 SVGAGI. With 8 bases removed from V and 4 bases from J, the gap between germline ends came to 12 bases. The CDR3 extends over 13 amino acids. The CDR3 sequence: CASGREGNQPQHF. In nucleotides, the CDR3 is TGTGCCAGCGGGAGGGAGGGGAATCAGCCCCAGCATTTT.

This clone was observed many times. The J gene is TRBJ2-1, the V gene TRBV19; 9 nucleotides match TRBD2. The CDR3 has 15 amino acids. Germline V lookup: CDR1 LNHDA, CDR2 SQIVND (reference sequence). Trimming took 3 bases from V and 5 from J; bases not matched to a gene: 5. CDR3 in DNA: TGTGCCAGTAGTATTTCTAGCGGGACCCACAATGAGCAGTTCTTC. Translating it yields CASSISSGTHNEQFF.

This chain joins TRBV11-2 and TRBJ2-7; possible D gene TRBD1, 6 bases. The CDR3 consists of 13 residues. Germline V gene lookup returns CDR1 SGHAT and CDR2 FQNNGV. V lost 0 bases and J 5 bases, leaving 8 bases between the germline ends. CDR3 protein: CASSLDRGNEQYF. The CDR3, as DNA: TGTGCCAGCAGCTTAGATAGGGGGAACGAGCAGTACTTC.

This clone was counted ten times or more. The V gene is TRBV3-1 (or the pseudogene TRBV3-2), the J gene TRBJ2-3; 12 bases map to TRBD2. CDR1 LGHDT and CDR2 YNNKEL come from the germline V gene (reference sequence). This CDR3 contains 18 residues. Losses at the gene ends were 0 bases for V and 1 base for J; bases not matched to a gene: 5. This CDR3 reads CASSQDQRLAGGTDTQYF. The CDR3, as DNA: TGTGCCAGCAGCCAAGATCAAAGACTAGCGGGAGGCACAGATACGCAGTATTTT.

The chain joins TRBV7-2 to TRBJ2-3; TRBD2 agrees at 10 bases. Germline assignment: CDR1 SGHTA and CDR2 FQGNSA. Trimming took 5 bases from V and 3 from J; bases not matched to a gene: 8. The CDR3 sequence is 16 residues long. In nucleotides, the CDR3 is TGTGCCAGCAGCCTCCCCGCGACTAGCGGGACAGATACGCAGTATTTT. It translates to CASSLPATSGTDTQYF.

This clone was counted once. The CDR3 loop is CATRDRVMNTEAFF. The CDR3 nucleotides are TGTGCCACCCGGGACAGGGTCATGAACACTGAAGCTTTCTTT. The rearrangement joins TRBV11-2 to TRBJ1-1; 9 bases are shared with TRBD1. The V gene end was trimmed by 10 bases and the J gene end by 0 bases; junction bases not matched to a gene: 6. The V gene's germline CDR1 is SGHAT and CDR2 FQNNGV. This CDR3 comprises 14 residues.

J is TRBJ2-3 and V is TRBV23-1; 11 positions match TRBD1. TRBV23-1 is treated as an ORF (open reading frame) with a function not yet certain. After removal of 6 bases from V and 0 bases from J, the junction contained 11 bases not matched to a gene. CDR3 length: 18 residues. The CDR3 nucleotides read TGCGCCAGCAGCCGACCGGACAGGGGGCTAATTAGCACAGATACGCAGTATTTT. Translating it yields CASSRPDRGLISTDTQYF.

The J gene is TRBJ1-2, the V gene TRBV6-1, with TRBD1 as a possible D gene (5 bases). The CDR3 totals 17 residues. V lost 2 bases and J lost 4, with 20 bases in between. The germline gives CDR1 MNHNS, CDR2 SASEGT. For the CDR3, the DNA is TGTGCCAGCAGTGAAAGGGGCACGGGCCACCTTGGCTATGGCTACACCTTC. Protein: CASSERGTGHLGYGYTF.